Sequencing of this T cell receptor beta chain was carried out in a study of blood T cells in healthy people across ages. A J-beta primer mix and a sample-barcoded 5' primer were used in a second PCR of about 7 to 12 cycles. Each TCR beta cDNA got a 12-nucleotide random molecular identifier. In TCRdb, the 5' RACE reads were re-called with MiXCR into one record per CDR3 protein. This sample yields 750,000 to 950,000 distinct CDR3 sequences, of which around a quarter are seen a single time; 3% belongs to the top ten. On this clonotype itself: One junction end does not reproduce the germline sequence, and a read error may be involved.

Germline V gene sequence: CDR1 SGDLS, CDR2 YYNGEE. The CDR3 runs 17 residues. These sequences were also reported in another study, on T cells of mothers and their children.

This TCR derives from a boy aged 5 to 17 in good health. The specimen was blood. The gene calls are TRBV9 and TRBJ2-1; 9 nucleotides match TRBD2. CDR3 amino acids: CASSVDAGGAHYDEQFF. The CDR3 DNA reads TGTGCCAGCAGCGTGGATGCGGGGGGGGCCCACTACGATGAGCAGTTCTTC.